This TCR beta chain appears in the sequencing data of a study of CD8+CD57+ T cells in acquired aplastic anemia. On the study more broadly: The DNA of sorted CD4+ and CD8+ cells averaged approximately 3.3 ug.

Study results and limitations: CD8+ Simpson's diversity showed no significant patient-control difference.

The CDR3 consists of 14 residues. The germline gives CDR1 SGDLS, CDR2 YYNGEE. V lost 5 bases to trimming and J lost 5 bases; unmatched junction nucleotides: 1. For CDR3 and TCR beta VDJ profiling, genomic DNA was the template used. Each CDR3 protein is one row after TCRdb ran MiXCR on the reads. This sample carries about 81,000 distinct CDR3 sequences, under 50% of them seen once, and the ten largest clones take 65% to 80%. A word on this clonotype: Its antigen is currently unknown.

The sequence was collected from a human donor in good health, serving as a control. The sample taken for sequencing was sorted CD4+, CD8+, or CD8+CD57+ T cells (not recorded which) from PBMCs. The chain has TRBV9 and TRBJ2-7; 16 bases align to TRBD2. In nucleotides, the CDR3 is TGTGCCAGCAGTGGGACTAGCGGGGGGGACGAGCAGTACTTC. Its translation: CASSGTSGGDEQYF.